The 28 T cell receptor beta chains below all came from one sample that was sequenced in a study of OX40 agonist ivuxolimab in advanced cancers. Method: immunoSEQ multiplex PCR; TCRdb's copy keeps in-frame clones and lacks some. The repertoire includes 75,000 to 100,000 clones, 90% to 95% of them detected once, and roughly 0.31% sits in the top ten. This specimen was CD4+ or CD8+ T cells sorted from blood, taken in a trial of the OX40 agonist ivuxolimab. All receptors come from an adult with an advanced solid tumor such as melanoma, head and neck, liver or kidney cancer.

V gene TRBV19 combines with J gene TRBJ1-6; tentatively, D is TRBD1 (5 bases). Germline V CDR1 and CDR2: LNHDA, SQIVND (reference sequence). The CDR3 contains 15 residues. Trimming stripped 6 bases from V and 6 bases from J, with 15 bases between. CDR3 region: CASSTLLGTNSPLHF. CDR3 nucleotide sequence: TGTGCCAGTAGCACCCTCCTCGGGACTAATTCACCCCTCCACTTT.

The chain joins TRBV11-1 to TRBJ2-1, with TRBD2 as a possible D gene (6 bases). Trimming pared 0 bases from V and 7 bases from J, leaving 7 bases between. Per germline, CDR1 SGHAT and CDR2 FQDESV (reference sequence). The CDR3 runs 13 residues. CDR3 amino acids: CASSLAGGNEQFF. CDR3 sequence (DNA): TGTGCCAGCAGCTTAGCCGGAGGGAATGAGCAGTTCTTC.

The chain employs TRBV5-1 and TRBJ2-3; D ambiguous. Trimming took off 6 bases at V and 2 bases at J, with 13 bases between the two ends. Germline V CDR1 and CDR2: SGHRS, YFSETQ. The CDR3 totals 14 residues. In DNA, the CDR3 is TGCGCCAGCACCCTGGGGAAAACCACAGATACGCAGTATTTT. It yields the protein CASTLGKTTDTQYF.

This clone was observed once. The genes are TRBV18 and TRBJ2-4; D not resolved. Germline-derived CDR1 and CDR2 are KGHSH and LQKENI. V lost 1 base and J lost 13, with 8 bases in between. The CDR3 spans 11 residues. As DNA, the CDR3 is TGTGCCAGCTCACCACTAACAGCCCAGTACTTC. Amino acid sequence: CASSPLTAQYF.

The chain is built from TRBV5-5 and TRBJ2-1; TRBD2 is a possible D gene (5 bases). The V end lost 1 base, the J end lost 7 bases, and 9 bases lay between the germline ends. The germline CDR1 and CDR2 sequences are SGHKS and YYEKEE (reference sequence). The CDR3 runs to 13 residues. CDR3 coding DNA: TGTGCCAGCAGCTTGATGGGCGGGAATGAGCAGTTCTTC. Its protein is CASSLMGGNEQFF.

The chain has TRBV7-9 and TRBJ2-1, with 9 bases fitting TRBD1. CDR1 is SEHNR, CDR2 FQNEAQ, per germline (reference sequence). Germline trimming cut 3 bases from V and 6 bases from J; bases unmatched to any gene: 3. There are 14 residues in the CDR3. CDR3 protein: CASSLGQGSNEQFF. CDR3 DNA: TGTGCCAGCAGCTTGGGACAGGGAAGCAATGAGCAGTTCTTC. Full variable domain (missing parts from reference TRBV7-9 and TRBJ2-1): DTGVSQNPRHKITKRGQNVTFRCDPISEHNRLYWYRQTLGQGPEFLTYFQNEAQLEKSRLLSDRFSAERPKGSFSTLEIQRTEQGDSAMYLCASSLGQGSNEQFFGPGTRLTVL.

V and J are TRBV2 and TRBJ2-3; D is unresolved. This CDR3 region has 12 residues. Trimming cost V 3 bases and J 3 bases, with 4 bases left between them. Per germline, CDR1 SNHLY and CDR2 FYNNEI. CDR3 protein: CASSDETDTQYF. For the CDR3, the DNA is TGTGCCAGCAGTGACGAGACAGATACGCAGTATTTT.

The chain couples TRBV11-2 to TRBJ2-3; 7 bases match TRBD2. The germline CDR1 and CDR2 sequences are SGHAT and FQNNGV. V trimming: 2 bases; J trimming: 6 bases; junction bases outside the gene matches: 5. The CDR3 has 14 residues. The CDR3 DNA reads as TGTGCCAGCAGCTTACCTAGCGGCGGCGATACGCAGTATTTT. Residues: CASSLPSGGDTQYF.

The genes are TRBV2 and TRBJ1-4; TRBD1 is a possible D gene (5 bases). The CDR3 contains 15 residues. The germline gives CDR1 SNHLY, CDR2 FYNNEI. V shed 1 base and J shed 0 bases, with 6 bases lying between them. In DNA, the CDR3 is TGTGCCAGCAGTGAAGGGGGGACAACTAATGAAAAACTGTTTTTT. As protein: CASSEGGTTNEKLFF.

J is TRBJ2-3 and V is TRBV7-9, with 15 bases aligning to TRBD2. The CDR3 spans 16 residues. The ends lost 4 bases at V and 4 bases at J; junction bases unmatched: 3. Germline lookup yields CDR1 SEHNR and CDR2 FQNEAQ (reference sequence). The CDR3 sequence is CASSYGLAGGPDTQYF. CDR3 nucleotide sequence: TGTGCCAGCAGCTACGGACTAGCGGGAGGGCCAGATACGCAGTATTTT.

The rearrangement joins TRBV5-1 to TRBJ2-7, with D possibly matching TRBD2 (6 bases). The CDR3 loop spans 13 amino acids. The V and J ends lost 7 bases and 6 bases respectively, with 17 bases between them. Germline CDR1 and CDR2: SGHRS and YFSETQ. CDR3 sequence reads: CASSGLPPGEQYF. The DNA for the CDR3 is TGCGCCAGCTCGGGACTCCCACCTGGCGAGCAGTACTTC.

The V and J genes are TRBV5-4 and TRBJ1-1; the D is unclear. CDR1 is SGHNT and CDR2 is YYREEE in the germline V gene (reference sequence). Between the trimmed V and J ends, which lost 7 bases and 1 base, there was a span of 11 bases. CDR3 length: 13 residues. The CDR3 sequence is CASRRARNTEAFF. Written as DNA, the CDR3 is TGTGCCAGCCGGAGGGCCAGGAACACTGAAGCTTTCTTT.

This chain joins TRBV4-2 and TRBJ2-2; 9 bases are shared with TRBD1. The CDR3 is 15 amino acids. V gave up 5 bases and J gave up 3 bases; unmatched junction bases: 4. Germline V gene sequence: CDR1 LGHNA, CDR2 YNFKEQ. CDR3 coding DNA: TGTGCCAGCAGCTCCCGGGACAGGGACACCGGGGAGCTGTTTTTT. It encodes CASSSRDRDTGELFF.

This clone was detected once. The CDR3 region is CASSQEDRQETPQYF. The DNA of the CDR3 is TGCGCCAGCAGCCAAGAGGACCGTCAAGAGACCCCCCAGTACTTC. The chain joins TRBV4-1 to TRBJ2-5; no clear D. Deletions cut 0 bases from V and 9 bases from J, with 17 bases between. This CDR3 region has 15 residues. Germline V gene sequence: CDR1 MGHRA, CDR2 YSYEKL.

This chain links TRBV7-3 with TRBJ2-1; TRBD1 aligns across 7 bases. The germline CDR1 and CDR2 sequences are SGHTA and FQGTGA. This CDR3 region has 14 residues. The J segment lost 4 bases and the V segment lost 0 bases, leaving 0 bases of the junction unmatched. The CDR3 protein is CASSLTGQYNEQFF. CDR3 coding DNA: TGTGCCAGCAGCTTAACGGGACAGTACAATGAGCAGTTCTTC.

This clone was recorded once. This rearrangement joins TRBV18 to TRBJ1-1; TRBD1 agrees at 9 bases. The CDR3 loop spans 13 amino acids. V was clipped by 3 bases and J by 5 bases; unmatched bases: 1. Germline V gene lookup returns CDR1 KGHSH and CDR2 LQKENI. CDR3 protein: CASSPGQGTEAFF. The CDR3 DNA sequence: TGTGCCAGCTCACCCGGACAGGGGACTGAAGCTTTCTTT.

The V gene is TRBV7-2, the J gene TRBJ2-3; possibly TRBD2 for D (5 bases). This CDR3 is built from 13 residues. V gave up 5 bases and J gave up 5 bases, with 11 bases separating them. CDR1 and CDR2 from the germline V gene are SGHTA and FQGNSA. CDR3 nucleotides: TGTGCCAGCAGCCCGGGGAGTGGAGATACGCAGTATTTT. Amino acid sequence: CASSPGSGDTQYF. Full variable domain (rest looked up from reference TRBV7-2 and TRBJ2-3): GAGVSQSPSNKVTEKGKDVELRCDPISGHTALYWYRQSLGQGLEFLIYFQGNSAPDKSGLPSDRFSAERTGGSVSTLTIQRTQQEDSAVYLCASSPGSGDTQYFGPGTRLTVL.

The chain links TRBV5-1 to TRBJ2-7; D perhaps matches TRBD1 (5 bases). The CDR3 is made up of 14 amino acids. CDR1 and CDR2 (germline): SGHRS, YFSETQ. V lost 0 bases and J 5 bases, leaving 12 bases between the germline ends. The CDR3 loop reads CASSLEGQVHEQYF. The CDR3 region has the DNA TGCGCCAGCAGCTTGGAGGGGCAGGTCCACGAGCAGTACTTC.

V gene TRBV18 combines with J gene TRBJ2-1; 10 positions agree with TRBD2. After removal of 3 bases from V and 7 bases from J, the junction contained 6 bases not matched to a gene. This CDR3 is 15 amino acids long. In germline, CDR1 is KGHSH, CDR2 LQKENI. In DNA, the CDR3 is TGTGCCAGCTCACCTCAAGCGGGAGGGGGGAATGAGCAGTTCTTC. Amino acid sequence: CASSPQAGGGNEQFF.

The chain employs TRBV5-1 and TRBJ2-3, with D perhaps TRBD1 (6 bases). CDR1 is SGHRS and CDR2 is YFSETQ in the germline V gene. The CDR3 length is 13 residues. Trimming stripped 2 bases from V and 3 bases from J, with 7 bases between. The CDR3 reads CASSFQGTDTQYF. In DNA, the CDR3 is TGCGCCAGCAGCTTCCAGGGGACAGATACGCAGTATTTT.

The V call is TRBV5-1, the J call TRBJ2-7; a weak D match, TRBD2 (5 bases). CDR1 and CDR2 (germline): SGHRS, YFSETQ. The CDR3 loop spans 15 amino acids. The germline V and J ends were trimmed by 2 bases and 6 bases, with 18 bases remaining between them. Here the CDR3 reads CASSFGFSNRGEQYF. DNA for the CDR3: TGCGCCAGCAGCTTTGGTTTTTCTAATCGGGGCGAGCAGTACTTC.

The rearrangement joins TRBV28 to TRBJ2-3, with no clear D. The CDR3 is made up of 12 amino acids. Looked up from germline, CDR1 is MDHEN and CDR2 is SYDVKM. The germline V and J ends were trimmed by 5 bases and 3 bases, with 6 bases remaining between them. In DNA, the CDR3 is TGTGCCAGCAGTAGACCAACAGATACGCAGTATTTT. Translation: CASSRPTDTQYF.

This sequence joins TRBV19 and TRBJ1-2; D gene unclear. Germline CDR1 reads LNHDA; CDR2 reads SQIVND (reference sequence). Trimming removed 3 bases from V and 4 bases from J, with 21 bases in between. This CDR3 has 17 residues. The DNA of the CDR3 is TGTGCCAGTAGTATCCCAGGTGTTGGGCGGAGGAGCTATGGCTACACCTTC. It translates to CASSIPGVGRRSYGYTF.

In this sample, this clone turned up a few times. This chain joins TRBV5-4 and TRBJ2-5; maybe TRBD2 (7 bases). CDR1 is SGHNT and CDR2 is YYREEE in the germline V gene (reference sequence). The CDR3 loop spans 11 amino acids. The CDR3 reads CARGGQETQYF. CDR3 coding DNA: TGTGCTAGGGGGGGCCAAGAGACCCAGTACTTC.

The chain's CDR3 is CATSRAPPMNTEAFF. CDR3 DNA sequence: TGTGCCACCAGCAGAGCCCCACCTATGAACACTGAAGCTTTCTTT. The chain has TRBV15 and TRBJ1-1; D gene unclear. The CDR3 is made up of 15 amino acids. The V and J ends lost 1 base and 0 bases respectively, with 9 bases between them. CDR1 LNHNV and CDR2 YYDKDF come from the germline V gene (reference sequence).

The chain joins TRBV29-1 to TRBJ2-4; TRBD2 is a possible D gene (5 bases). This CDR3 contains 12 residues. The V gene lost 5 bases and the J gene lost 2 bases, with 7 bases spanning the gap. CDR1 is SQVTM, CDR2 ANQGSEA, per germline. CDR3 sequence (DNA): TGCAGCGTTTCGGACTCCAAAAACATTCAGTACTTC. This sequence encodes CSVSDSKNIQYF.

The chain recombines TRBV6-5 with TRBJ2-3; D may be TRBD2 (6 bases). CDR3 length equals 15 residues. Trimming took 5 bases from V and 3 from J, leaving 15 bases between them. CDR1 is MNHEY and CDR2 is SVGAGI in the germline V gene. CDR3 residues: CASSIFGEATDTQYF. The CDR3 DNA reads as TGTGCCAGCAGTATCTTCGGGGAGGCGACAGATACGCAGTATTTT.

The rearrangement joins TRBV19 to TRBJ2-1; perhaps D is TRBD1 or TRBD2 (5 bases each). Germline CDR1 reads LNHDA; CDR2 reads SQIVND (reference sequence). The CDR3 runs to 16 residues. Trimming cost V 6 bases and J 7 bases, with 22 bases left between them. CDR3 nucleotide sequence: TGTGCCAGTAGCCTCATCCGGGACCCTACGGGGAATGAGCAGTTCTTC. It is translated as CASSLIRDPTGNEQFF.